What follows are 10 T cell receptor beta chains derived from one specimen sequenced in a study of blood T cell repertoires in COVID-19. The protocol was immunoSEQ multiplex PCR, while the TCRdb copy is restricted to in-frame clones and leaves out a portion. The data show around 80,000 clones, around 89% seen once. The source material was peripheral blood. These receptors were obtained from a man aged 55-75 years with acute or convalescent COVID-19.

The rearrangement links TRBV29-1 to TRBJ2-7; weak D call: TRBD1 (5 bases). V was cut by 4 bases and J by 2 bases, with 9 bases left in between. This CDR3 is 12 amino acids long. Germline CDR1 SQVTM, CDR2 ANQGSEA. As DNA, the CDR3 is TGCAGCGTTGGCCAGGGCACCTACGAGCAGTACTTC. Translating it yields CSVGQGTYEQYF.

V usage is TRBV28 and J usage is TRBJ2-7; D is uncertain. The germline gives CDR1 MDHEN, CDR2 SYDVKM. With 3 bases removed from V and 0 bases from J, the gap between germline ends came to 9 bases. This CDR3 region has 14 residues. The CDR3 region is CASSLARNSYEQYF. The CDR3 nucleotides are TGTGCCAGCAGTTTGGCCAGAAACTCCTACGAGCAGTACTTC.

This clone was picked up a small number of times. This chain's CDR3 is CATQGDANTGELFF. The CDR3 DNA reads as TGTGCCACACAGGGCGACGCGAACACCGGGGAGCTGTTTTTT. This chain uses TRBV2 with TRBJ2-2; D might be TRBD1 (6 bases). The germline CDR1 and CDR2 sequences are SNHLY and FYNNEI. The germline V and J ends were trimmed by 10 bases and 0 bases, with 12 bases remaining between them. This CDR3 contains 14 residues. Combining the CDR3 with reference TRBV2 and TRBJ2-2 gives the whole variable domain EPEVTQTPSHQVTQMGQEVILRCVPISNHLYFYWYRQILGQKVEFLVSFYNNEISEKSEIFDDQFSVERPDGSNFTLKIRSTKLEDSAMYFCATQGDANTGELFFGEGSRLTVL.

This chain uses TRBV9 with TRBJ2-5, with 8 bases matching TRBD2. CDR3 size: 17 residues. V lost 4 bases to trimming and J lost 0 bases; unmatched junction nucleotides: 11. Germline lookup yields CDR1 SGDLS and CDR2 YYNGEE. In DNA form, the CDR3 reads TGTGCCAGCAGCCCCACGGGGGGGCCGACGTACCAAGAGACCCAGTACTTC. It is translated as CASSPTGGPTYQETQYF. Complete variable domain (other parts from reference TRBV9 and TRBJ2-5): DSGVTQTPKHLITATGQRVTLRCSPRSGDLSVYWYQQSLDQGLQFLIQYYNGEERAKGNILERFSAQQFPDLHSELNLSSLELGDSALYFCASSPTGGPTYQETQYFGPGTRLLVL.

The gene calls are TRBV6-4 and TRBJ2-7, with 10 bases matching TRBD2. Germline V gives CDR1 MRHNA, CDR2 SNTAGT. J gave up 5 bases and V 9 bases, and 13 bases lay outside the gene matches. The CDR3 loop spans 15 amino acids. CDR3 bases: TGTGCCAGAGCGGGGGGGAGCGGGAGGGGCCACGAGCAGTACTTC. Its protein product is CARAGGSGRGHEQYF.

This chain links TRBV5-1 with TRBJ2-7; no clear D. The CDR3 contains 14 residues. CDR1 and CDR2 (germline): SGHRS, YFSETQ. Trimming left V 0 bases short and J 2 bases short, with 9 bases between. For the CDR3, the DNA is TGCGCCAGCAGCTTGGGAGGTTTAGCCTACGAGCAGTACTTC. Translation gives CASSLGGLAYEQYF.

CDR3 DNA: TGTGCCAGCAGCTCAGGAGCGCAGGGAGGCTACACCTTC. This encodes CASSSGAQGGYTF. The chain employs TRBV7-9 and TRBJ1-2, with a weak D call TRBD1 (5 bases). CDR3 length: 13 amino acids. CDR1 is SEHNR and CDR2 is FQNEAQ in the germline V gene (reference sequence). Trimming cost V 4 bases and J 8 bases, with 14 bases left between them.

The CDR3, as DNA: TGTGCCAGCAGCGGGCAGGGTGGCAATCAGCCCCAGCATTTT. As protein: CASSGQGGNQPQHF. The rearrangement links TRBV5-6 to TRBJ1-5, with D possibly being TRBD1 (5 bases). Germline V gene lookup returns CDR1 SGHDT and CDR2 YYEEEE. Trimming stripped 4 bases from V and 2 bases from J, with 10 bases between. The CDR3 runs 14 residues.

This sequence joins TRBV5-1 and TRBJ1-4; the match to TRBD1 covers 11 bases. Germline trimming cut 3 bases from V and 7 bases from J; bases unmatched to any gene: 2. This CDR3 spans 14 amino acids. CDR1 SGHRS and CDR2 YFSETQ come from the germline V gene. CDR3 region: CASSYGTGGEKLFF. CDR3 coding DNA: TGCGCCAGCAGCTACGGGACAGGGGGTGAAAAACTGTTTTTT. Combining the CDR3 with reference TRBV5-1 and TRBJ1-4 gives the whole variable domain KAGVTQTPRYLIKTRGQQVTLSCSPISGHRSVSWYQQTPGQGLQFLFEYFSETQRNKGNFPGRFSGRQFSNSRSEMNVSTLELGDSALYLCASSYGTGGEKLFFGSGTQLSVL.

J is TRBJ2-2 and V is TRBV5-4; D gene uncertain. Per germline, CDR1 SGHNT and CDR2 YYREEE (reference sequence). The CDR3 loop spans 13 amino acids. V was cut by 6 bases and J by 4 bases, with 10 bases left in between. The CDR3 sequence is CASNSFSTGELFF. The CDR3 DNA sequence: TGTGCCAGCAACAGCTTCAGCACCGGGGAGCTGTTTTTT. Based on the CDR3 plus reference TRBV5-4 and TRBJ2-2, the full variable domain is ETGVTQSPTHLIKTRGQQVTLRCSSQSGHNTVSWYQQALGQGPQFIFQYYREEENGRGNFPPRFSGLQFPNYSSELNVNALELDDSALYLCASNSFSTGELFFGEGSRLTVL.